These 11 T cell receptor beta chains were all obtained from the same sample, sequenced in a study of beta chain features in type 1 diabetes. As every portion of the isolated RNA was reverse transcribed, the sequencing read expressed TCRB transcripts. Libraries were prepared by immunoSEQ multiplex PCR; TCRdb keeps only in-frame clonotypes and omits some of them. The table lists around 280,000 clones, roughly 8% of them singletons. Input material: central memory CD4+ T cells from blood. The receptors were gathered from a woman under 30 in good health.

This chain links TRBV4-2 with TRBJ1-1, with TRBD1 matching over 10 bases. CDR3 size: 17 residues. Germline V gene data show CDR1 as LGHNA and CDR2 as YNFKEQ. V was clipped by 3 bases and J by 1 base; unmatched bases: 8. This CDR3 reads CASSQKTGGSGNTEAFF. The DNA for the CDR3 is TGTGCCAGCAGCCAGAAGACAGGGGGCTCGGGGAACACTGAAGCTTTCTTT.

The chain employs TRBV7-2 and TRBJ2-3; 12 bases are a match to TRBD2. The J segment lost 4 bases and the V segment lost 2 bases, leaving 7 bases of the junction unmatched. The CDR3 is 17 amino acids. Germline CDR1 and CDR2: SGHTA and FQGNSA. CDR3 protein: CASSLLQTSGRPDTQYF. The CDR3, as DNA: TGTGCCAGCAGCTTACTCCAGACTAGCGGGAGACCAGATACGCAGTATTTT.

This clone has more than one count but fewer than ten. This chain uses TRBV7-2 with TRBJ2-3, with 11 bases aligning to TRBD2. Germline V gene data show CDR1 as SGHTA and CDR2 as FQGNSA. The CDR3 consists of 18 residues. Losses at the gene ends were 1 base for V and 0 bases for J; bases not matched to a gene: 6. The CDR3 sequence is CASSLVGRLAGSTDTQYF. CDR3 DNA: TGTGCCAGCAGCTTAGTAGGGCGACTAGCGGGAAGCACAGATACGCAGTATTTT.

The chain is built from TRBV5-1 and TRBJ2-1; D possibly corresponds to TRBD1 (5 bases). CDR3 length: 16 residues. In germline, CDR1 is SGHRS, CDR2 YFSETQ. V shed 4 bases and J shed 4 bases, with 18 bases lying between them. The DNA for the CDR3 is TGCGCCAGCAGCAGGGATGGGGCAGCCGGGTACAATGAGCAGTTCTTC. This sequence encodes CASSRDGAAGYNEQFF.

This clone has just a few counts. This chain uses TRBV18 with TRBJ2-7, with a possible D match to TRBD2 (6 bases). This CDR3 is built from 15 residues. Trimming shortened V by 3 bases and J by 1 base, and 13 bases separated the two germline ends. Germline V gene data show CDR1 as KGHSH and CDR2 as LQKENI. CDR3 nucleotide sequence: TGTGCCAGCTCACCGGGCGGGGAGGCGTCCTACGAGCAGTACGTC. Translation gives CASSPGGEASYEQYV.

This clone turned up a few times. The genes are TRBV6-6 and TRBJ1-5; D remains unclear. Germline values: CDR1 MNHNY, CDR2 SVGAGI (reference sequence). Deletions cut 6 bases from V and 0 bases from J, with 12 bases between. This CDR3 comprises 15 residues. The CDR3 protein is CASRTDGTSNQPQHF. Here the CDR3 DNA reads TGTGCCAGCAGAACGGACGGTACTAGCAATCAGCCCCAGCATTTT.

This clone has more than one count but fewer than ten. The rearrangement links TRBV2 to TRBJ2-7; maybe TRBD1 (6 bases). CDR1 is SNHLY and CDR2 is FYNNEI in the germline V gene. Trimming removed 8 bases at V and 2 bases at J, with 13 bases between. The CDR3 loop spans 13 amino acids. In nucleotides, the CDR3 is TGTGCCAGCTCAGAGACAGGAACCTACGAGCAGTACTTC. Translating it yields CASSETGTYEQYF.

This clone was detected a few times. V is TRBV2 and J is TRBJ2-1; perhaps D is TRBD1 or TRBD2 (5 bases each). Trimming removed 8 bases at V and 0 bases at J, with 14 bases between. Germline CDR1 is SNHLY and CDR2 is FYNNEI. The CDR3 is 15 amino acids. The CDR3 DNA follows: TGTGCCAGCTCTCGGGACGTAAGCTCCTACAATGAGCAGTTCTTC. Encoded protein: CASSRDVSSYNEQFF. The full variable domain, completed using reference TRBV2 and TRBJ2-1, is EPEVTQTPSHQVTQMGQEVILRCVPISNHLYFYWYRQILGQKVEFLVSFYNNEISEKSEIFDDQFSVERPDGSNFTLKIRSTKLEDSAMYFCASSRDVSSYNEQFFGPGTRLTVL.

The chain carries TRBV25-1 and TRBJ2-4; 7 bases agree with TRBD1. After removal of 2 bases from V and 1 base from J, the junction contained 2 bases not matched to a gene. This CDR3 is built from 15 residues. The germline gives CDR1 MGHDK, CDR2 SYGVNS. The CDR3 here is CASSEPGQAKNIQYF. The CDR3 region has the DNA TGTGCCAGCAGTGAACCGGGACAGGCCAAAAACATTCAGTACTTC.

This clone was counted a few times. Here the CDR3 DNA reads TGTGCCAGCAGCTGGTGGGGGGACAATTCACCCCTCCACTTT. It specifies CASSWWGDNSPLHF. The chain links TRBV11-2 to TRBJ1-6; D might be TRBD1 (5 bases). Germline CDR1 SGHAT, CDR2 FQNNGV. The CDR3 consists of 14 residues. V lost 4 bases to trimming and J lost 7 bases, with 11 bases between them.

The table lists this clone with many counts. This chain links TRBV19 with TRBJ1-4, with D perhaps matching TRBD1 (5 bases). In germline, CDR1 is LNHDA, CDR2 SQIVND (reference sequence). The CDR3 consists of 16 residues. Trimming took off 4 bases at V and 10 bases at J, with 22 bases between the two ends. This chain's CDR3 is CASSSTGTERSRKLFF. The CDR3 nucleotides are TGTGCCAGTAGTAGTACGGGGACCGAACGTTCCAGAAAACTGTTTTTT.